The 9 T cell receptor beta chains below all came from one sample that was sequenced in a study of shared clonotypes between healthy human individuals. This table comes from immunoSEQ multiplex PCR, and its TCRdb copy is limited to in-frame clones, with some not included. The sample contains about 2 million clones, about 95% of which appear only once. CD8 cells classed as naive were CD45RO-negative and positively selected for CCR7, excluding terminally differentiated effector memory CD45RA+ cells. Sequenced sample: naive CD8+ T cells sorted from blood. These receptors were collected from a man between 18 and 35 years old in good health.

As DNA, the CDR3 is TGTGCCAGCCGAGTTCAGGAAAAACTGTTTTTT. It is translated as CASRVQEKLFF. This sequence joins TRBV27 and TRBJ1-4; D is ambiguous. Germline V gene data show CDR1 as MNHEY and CDR2 as SMNVEV (reference sequence). With 8 bases removed from V and 8 bases from J, the gap between germline ends came to 9 bases. The CDR3 has 11 residues.

Regarding this clone: In the same sample, other DNA sequences code for this CDR3. The chain employs TRBV29-1 and TRBJ2-7; D is undetermined. Germline V gene data show CDR1 as SQVTM and CDR2 as ANQGSEA. This CDR3 comprises 12 residues. The ends were cut back, 2 bases at V and 3 bases at J, with 8 bases in the middle. The CDR3 DNA reads TGCAGCGTTGAAACGGGCAGCTACGAGCAGTACTTC. Translating gives CSVETGSYEQYF.

The gene calls are TRBV7-2 and TRBJ2-2, with a weak D call TRBD1 (6 bases). V was trimmed by 2 bases and J by 0 bases, leaving 19 bases between them. Germline V gene lookup returns CDR1 SGHTA and CDR2 FQGNSA. The CDR3 has 19 amino acids. CDR3 DNA sequence: TGTGCCAGCAGCTTACGAGCCGGGACAACCAACCCGAACACCGGGGAGCTGTTTTTT. Translating gives CASSLRAGTTNPNTGELFF. The whole variable domain, filled in from reference TRBV7-2 and TRBJ2-2, reads GAGVSQSPSNKVTEKGKDVELRCDPISGHTALYWYRQSLGQGLEFLIYFQGNSAPDKSGLPSDRFSAERTGGSVSTLTIQRTQQEDSAVYLCASSLRAGTTNPNTGELFFGEGSRLTVL.

This chain uses TRBV5-1 with TRBJ2-1, with 10 bases matching TRBD1. V lost 4 bases to trimming and J lost 4 bases; unmatched junction nucleotides: 8. There are 16 residues in the CDR3. Germline CDR1 reads SGHRS; CDR2 reads YFSETQ. The CDR3 loop is CASSRGRQGAYNEQFF. The CDR3 region has the DNA TGCGCCAGCAGCCGCGGGAGACAGGGGGCTTACAATGAGCAGTTCTTC.

The chain recombines TRBV9 with TRBJ2-6; TRBD1 matches 9 bases. Trimming cost V 0 bases and J 0 bases; bases outside gene matches: 13. The CDR3 is made up of 21 amino acids. Germline values: CDR1 SGDLS, CDR2 YYNGEE. The CDR3 loop reads CASSVDVDRGHLSSGANVLTF. The CDR3 DNA reads TGTGCCAGCAGCGTAGATGTGGACAGGGGCCATCTGAGCTCTGGGGCCAACGTCCTGACTTTC.

The CDR3 DNA sequence: TGTGCCAGCAGCGTAGAGGGACTCGATTTAGATACGCAGTATTTT. Protein sequence: CASSVEGLDLDTQYF. This chain joins TRBV9 and TRBJ2-3, with a possible D match to TRBD2 (6 bases). In germline, CDR1 is SGDLS, CDR2 YYNGEE. Trimming removed 0 bases from V and 5 bases from J, with 13 bases in between. The CDR3 spans 15 residues.

V usage is TRBV7-2 and J usage is TRBJ1-6, with D perhaps TRBD1 (5 bases). Germline lookup yields CDR1 SGHTA and CDR2 FQGNSA. CDR3 length: 18 amino acids. V lost 5 bases and J lost 5, with 22 bases in between. The CDR3, as DNA: TGTGCCAGCAGCGCGCCAACATTCGGGGGTTCGAATAATTCACCCCTCCACTTT. It translates to CASSAPTFGGSNNSPLHF.

This clone was counted a single time. This chain connects TRBV7-8 to TRBJ1-4, with unresolved D. Trimming took 4 bases from V and 0 from J, leaving 6 bases between them. CDR1 is SGHVS, CDR2 FQNEAQ, per germline. The CDR3 sequence is 14 residues long. The CDR3 is CASSSSTTNEKLFF. The CDR3 nucleotides read TGTGCCAGCAGCTCTTCAACAACTAATGAAAAACTGTTTTTT.

This clone is a singleton in its sample. The chain has TRBV29-1 and TRBJ2-7; maybe TRBD2 (6 bases). V lost 2 bases and J lost 1, with 15 bases in between. The CDR3 is 15 amino acids. CDR1 is SQVTM and CDR2 is ANQGSEA in the germline V gene. In DNA, the CDR3 is TGCAGCGTTGAATACGCGGGGTCCCCGTCCTACGAGCAGTACTTC. It yields the protein CSVEYAGSPSYEQYF.